The next 9 T cell receptor beta chains were all read from a single sample in a study of radiotherapy plus CTLA-4 blockade in lung cancer. The assay was immunoSEQ multiplex PCR, and TCRdb's table has in-frame clones only and misses some. Here the sample spans around 80,000 clones, roughly 80% being singletons. The sample consisted of peripheral blood, taken from a patient treated with radiotherapy plus ipilimumab. Every receptor here comes from a human donor with non-small cell lung cancer who had stable disease on radiotherapy plus ipilimumab.

V usage is TRBV7-3 and J usage is TRBJ1-1; 7 bases map to TRBD1. V was pared by 4 bases and J by 7 bases, with 6 bases of the junction left unmatched. Per the germline V gene, CDR1 is SGHTA and CDR2 is FQGTGA. The CDR3 totals 13 residues. CDR3 bases: TGTGCCAGCAGCTCGGGACAGAACCGTGAAGCTTTCTTT. As protein: CASSSGQNREAFF.

V usage is TRBV4-2 and J usage is TRBJ1-1; D is perhaps TRBD1 (5 bases). The length of the CDR3 is 12 residues. With 1 base removed from V and 7 bases from J, the gap between germline ends came to 7 bases. The V gene's germline CDR1 is LGHNA and CDR2 YNFKEQ. CDR3 sequence (DNA): TGTGCCAGCAGCCAAGTGGGGCGTGAAGCTTTCTTT. This translates into CASSQVGREAFF.

The chain uses TRBV27 and TRBJ1-2; TRBD1 matches 9 bases. The CDR3 has 11 amino acids. V lost 8 bases, J lost 6 bases, and 1 base stayed unmatched. Per germline, CDR1 MNHEY and CDR2 SMNVEV (reference sequence). CDR3 DNA: TGTGCCAGCGGACAGGGGCATGGCTACACCTTC. Translated: CASGQGHGYTF.

This clone was counted between two and nine times. V gene TRBV6-1 combines with J gene TRBJ1-1, with unresolved D. V lost 2 bases and J lost 8, with 12 bases in between. The CDR3 has 13 amino acids. Germline CDR1 is MNHNS and CDR2 is SASEGT. The CDR3 spells CASSEWSQTEAFF. The CDR3 nucleotides read TGTGCCAGCAGTGAATGGAGTCAAACAGAAGCTTTCTTT.

The genes are TRBV19 and TRBJ2-5; 8 bases map to TRBD2. Looked up from germline, CDR1 is LNHDA and CDR2 is SQIVND (reference sequence). Losses at the gene ends were 3 bases for V and 4 bases for J; bases not matched to a gene: 13. There are 17 residues in the CDR3. The CDR3: CASSISRGVIFPETQYF. The CDR3 DNA reads TGTGCCAGTAGTATCTCGCGGGGGGTGATATTCCCAGAGACCCAGTACTTC. Using reference TRBV19 and TRBJ2-5 for the parts outside the CDR3, the full variable domain is DGGITQSPKYLFRKEGQNVTLSCEQNLNHDAMYWYRQDPGQGLRLIYYSQIVNDFQKGDIAEGYSVSREKKESFPLTVTSAQKNPTAFYLCASSISRGVIFPETQYFGPGTRLLVL.

The chain recombines TRBV5-1 with TRBJ2-7; 12 nucleotides match TRBD2. The CDR3 contains 17 residues. The junction had 13 bases not matched to a gene; V was cut back by 4 bases and J by 5 bases. Germline CDR1 is SGHRS and CDR2 is YFSETQ. CDR3 DNA sequence: TGCGCCAGCAGCACCTCTTCTAGCGGGAGGGCCGTTAACGAGCAGTACTTC. It codes for CASSTSSSGRAVNEQYF.

The chain joins TRBV5-1 to TRBJ2-3; D remains ambiguous. Between the trimmed V and J ends, which lost 0 bases and 6 bases, there was a span of 14 bases. This CDR3 is 15 amino acids long. Per germline, CDR1 SGHRS and CDR2 YFSETQ. In DNA form, the CDR3 reads TGCGCCAGCAGCTTGGAAGGGTGGTCCACTGATACGCAGTATTTT. It encodes CASSLEGWSTDTQYF.

A remark on this clone: At the DNA level, this CDR3 is encoded by other sequences in the same sample as well. The genes are TRBV19 and TRBJ2-1, with 9 bases matching TRBD1. Germline values: CDR1 LNHDA, CDR2 SQIVND (reference sequence). Unmatched junction bases numbered 5, after V lost 3 bases and J lost 8 bases. The CDR3 is 14 residues long. The CDR3 DNA is TGTGCCAGTAGTATTGGAACAGGGGGCGATGAGCAGTTCTTC. Translation: CASSIGTGGDEQFF.

This chain joins TRBV7-9 and TRBJ1-3; TRBD1 aligns across 7 bases. J lost 4 bases, V lost 4 bases, and 1 base had no gene match. There are 13 residues in the CDR3. In germline, CDR1 is SEHNR, CDR2 FQNEAQ (reference sequence). The CDR3 region has the DNA TGTGCCAGCAGCTCACAGGGGGGAAACACCATATATTTT. It is translated as CASSSQGGNTIYF.